The 13 T cell receptor beta chains presented below share a single source sample, sequenced in a study of T-cell reconstitution after alpha-beta-depleted transplantation in children. The library targeted TCRbeta and was prepared with unique molecular identifiers. TCRdb reprocessed the PCR reads via MiXCR and lists one record per CDR3 protein. The sample gives about 300,000 distinct CDR3 sequences, 9.5% to 13% of which show up once; around 7.6% is in the top ten. Sample: PBMCs, taken before TCRalphabeta/CD19-depleted stem cell transplant. The receptors originated from a boy in the first two years of life with acute myeloid leukemia, due to receive a stem cell transplant.

The J gene is TRBJ1-5, the V gene TRBV5-1; TRBD1 might be the D (5 bases). CDR3 length: 16 amino acids. The germline V and J ends were trimmed by 0 bases and 6 bases, with 16 bases remaining between them. The germline V gene encodes CDR1 SGHRS and CDR2 YFSETQ. The CDR3 sequence is CASSLVEIGGGQPQHF. The CDR3 region has the DNA TGCGCCAGCAGCTTGGTCGAGATCGGGGGGGGTCAGCCCCAGCATTTT. Full variable domain (outside the CDR3, taken from reference TRBV5-1 and TRBJ1-5): KAGVTQTPRYLIKTRGQQVTLSCSPISGHRSVSWYQQTPGQGLQFLFEYFSETQRNKGNFPGRFSGRQFSNSRSEMNVSTLELGDSALYLCASSLVEIGGGQPQHFGDGTRLSIL.

This clonotype was seen repeatedly, ten times or more. CDR3 sequence (DNA): TGTGCCAGCAGCTTCGACAGGGGTAACACAGATACGCAGTATTTT. This codes for CASSFDRGNTDTQYF. The chain links TRBV7-3 to TRBJ2-3; 8 bases are shared with TRBD1. The CDR3 covers 15 residues. Germline V lookup: CDR1 SGHTA, CDR2 FQGTGA. With 3 bases clipped from V and 2 bases from J, the junction kept 4 bases outside the gene matches.

At least ten counts were recorded for this clonotype. The chain employs TRBV9 and TRBJ2-7, with TRBD1 identical over 8 bases. V gave up 3 bases and J gave up 4 bases; unmatched junction bases: 6. The germline V gene has CDR1 SGDLS and CDR2 YYNGEE. The CDR3 is made up of 14 amino acids. The CDR3 is CASSAGQGRYEQYF. The CDR3 DNA reads as TGTGCCAGCAGCGCTGGACAGGGAAGGTACGAGCAGTACTTC.

The V call is TRBV5-2, the J call TRBJ2-5; the D call TRBD2 from the table was never checked on the DNA. TRBV5-2 counts as a pseudogene. The CDR3 contains 15 residues. The CDR3 bases are TGTGCCATGGGCCCCAAAGGCAGGGCGGTAGAGACCCAGTACTTC. Protein sequence: CAMGPKGRAVETQYF.

This clonotype was counted at least ten times. The V and J genes are TRBV29-1 and TRBJ2-2; D is undetermined. V was trimmed by 3 bases and J by 0 bases, leaving 8 bases between them. The germline gives CDR1 SQVTM, CDR2 ANQGSEA. The CDR3 loop spans 14 amino acids. The CDR3 reads CSVEWRPNTGELFF. The CDR3, as DNA: TGCAGCGTTGAGTGGCGACCGAACACCGGGGAGCTGTTTTTT.

Notes on this clonotype: This sequence may be a read error, since a much larger clone differs from it by one base. In nucleotides, the CDR3 is TGTGCCAGCAGTCGGAGGACTAGCGGGGGAGCCAACGAGCAGTACTTC. Amino acids: CASSRRTSGGANEQYF. The rearrangement joins TRBV12-3 or TRBV12-4 to TRBJ2-7, with 13 bases identical to TRBD2. V was clipped by 5 bases and J by 5 bases; unmatched bases: 9. The CDR3 contains 16 residues.

This clonotype was counted many times. The chain is built from TRBV28 and TRBJ2-2, with 8 bases matching TRBD1. V lost 2 bases, J lost 3 bases, and 5 bases stayed unmatched. Germline CDR1 is MDHEN and CDR2 is SYDVKM. This CDR3 has 16 residues. Written as DNA, the CDR3 is TGTGCCAGCAGTTTAGGTGGGACAGGCTACACCGGGGAGCTGTTTTTT. This sequence encodes CASSLGGTGYTGELFF.

This clonotype was counted at least ten times. This chain links TRBV15 with TRBJ2-2; D gene uncertain. The CDR3 extends over 14 amino acids. The V and J ends lost 1 base and 3 bases respectively, with 6 bases between them. Germline CDR1 LNHNV, CDR2 YYDKDF (reference sequence). CDR3 coding DNA: TGTGCCACCAGCAGAGTTGGAGACACCGGGGAGCTGTTTTTT. This sequence encodes CATSRVGDTGELFF.

This clonotype was seen a few times. The V call is TRBV20-1, the J call TRBJ2-7, with 7 nucleotides matching TRBD1. The CDR3 totals 11 residues. Germline CDR1 DFQATT, CDR2 SNEGSKA (reference sequence). The V and J ends lost 3 bases and 4 bases, in that order; junction bases with no gene match: 0. The DNA for the CDR3 is TGCAGTGCTAGGACAGGGTACGAGCAGTACTTC. Translated: CSARTGYEQYF.

In this sample, this clonotype turned up many times. This sequence joins TRBV28 and TRBJ2-3; 8 bases map to TRBD1. This CDR3 contains 15 residues. The germline V gene encodes CDR1 MDHEN and CDR2 SYDVKM. The V and J ends lost 5 bases and 6 bases, in that order; junction bases with no gene match: 10. DNA of the CDR3: TGTGCCAGCAGTCCCTGGGACAGGCCTCAGGATACGCAGTATTTT. It specifies CASSPWDRPQDTQYF.

The chain couples TRBV19 to TRBJ1-6; 7 positions match TRBD1. The V gene's germline CDR1 is LNHDA and CDR2 SQIVND (reference sequence). V lost 3 bases, J lost 5 bases, and 4 bases stayed unmatched. The CDR3 totals 15 residues. The CDR3 DNA reads TGTGCCAGTAGTATTTACAGGGGAAATAATTCACCCCTCCACTTT. This codes for CASSIYRGNNSPLHF.

This clonotype has ten or more counts. This sequence joins TRBV7-9 and TRBJ1-2; maybe TRBD1 (6 bases). The CDR3 has 13 residues. Trimming cost V 5 bases and J 6 bases, with 13 bases left between them. Germline CDR1 SEHNR, CDR2 FQNEAQ (reference sequence). In DNA form, the CDR3 reads TGTGCCAGCAGCCCTCAGGGGACGGATGGCTACACCTTC. Translation gives CASSPQGTDGYTF.

This clonotype has only one observation. An end of the junction differs from the germline gene, which may be a read error. CDR3 DNA sequence: TGTGCCATCAGTTACTCGGAAGTCTACGAGCAGTACTTC. Protein: CAISYSEVYEQYF. The J gene is TRBJ2-7, the V gene TRBV6-6; D uncertain. The CDR3 contains 13 residues. In germline, CDR1 is MNHNY, CDR2 SVGAGI (reference sequence).